This TCR beta chain originates from a study of early T cells in non-severe SARS-CoV-2 infection. Study-level background: Sequencing input comprised bulk RNA from unsorted whole blood; chain pairing was not available.

This CDR3 contains 13 residues. The germline V gene encodes CDR1 SGHTA and CDR2 FQGNSA. Trimming took off 5 bases at V and 7 bases at J, with 13 bases between the two ends. This clonotype was counted only a few times. As yet, its antigen is unknown. As part of library construction, unique molecular identifiers were attached to individual cDNA molecules. MiXCR was run by TCRdb on the 5' RACE reads, yielding one entry per CDR3 protein. This sample has about 55,000 distinct CDR3 sequences, with under 8.5% found just once. Study-wide results and caveats: Using VDJdb, the matching emphasized anti-spike CD8 responses while missing private and CD4 specificities.

The chain has TRBV7-2 and TRBJ2-3; D gene ambiguous. The origin of this receptor is an adult who was a healthcare worker with PCR-confirmed SARS-CoV-2 infection or an uninfected control (not recorded which). The specimen was whole blood, collected at baseline. The CDR3 sequence is CASSPDSSNTQYF. DNA of the CDR3: TGTGCCAGCAGCCCCGACTCTAGTAATACGCAGTATTTT.